This entry lists 23 T cell receptor beta chains sequenced from one sample in a study of CD8 T cells in ankylosing spondylitis. TCRdb ran MiXCR on the 5' RACE reads and lists one entry per CDR3 protein. The sample includes about 200,000 distinct CDR3 sequences, roughly 13% of them seen just once. The specimen was blood, either unsorted or a sorted T cell fraction (not recorded which). The source of these receptors is a male donor with ankylosing spondylitis or in good health (not recorded which).

The chain carries TRBV30 and TRBJ1-2, with a weak D call TRBD1 (5 bases). Germline V lookup: CDR1 GTSNPN, CDR2 SVGIG (reference sequence). The CDR3 totals 12 residues. Trimming stripped 4 bases from V and 4 bases from J, with 10 bases between. CDR3 nucleotide sequence: TGTGCCTGGACCGCGGGACCCTATGGCTACACCTTC. This gives the protein CAWTAGPYGYTF.

The chain employs TRBV6-2 or TRBV6-3 and TRBJ1-1; D gene ambiguous. Trimming took 6 bases from V and 3 from J, leaving 14 bases between them. The CDR3 spans 14 residues. Germline values: CDR1 MNHEY, CDR2 SVGEGT. CDR3 nucleotide sequence: TGTGCCAGCAGAGTCGGCCGAAGGGACACTGAAGCTTTCTTT. Protein sequence: CASRVGRRDTEAFF.

This clonotype showed up many times. The chain couples TRBV3-1 to TRBJ2-5; 8 nucleotides agree with TRBD1. Per germline, CDR1 LGHDT and CDR2 YNNKEL (reference sequence). Trimming at V came to 4 bases and at J to 5 bases, leaving 12 bases not matched to a gene. The CDR3 has 16 residues. This CDR3 reads CASSPTTGEFWETQYF. For the CDR3, the DNA is TGTGCCAGCAGCCCCACGACAGGGGAATTCTGGGAGACCCAGTACTTC.

V gene TRBV20-1 combines with J gene TRBJ2-7, with D uncertain. The CDR3 has 13 residues. From germline, CDR1 is DFQATT and CDR2 SNEGSKA (reference sequence). V shed 2 bases and J shed 0 bases, with 8 bases lying between them. The CDR3: CSARMTNSYEQYF. DNA for the CDR3: TGCAGTGCTAGAATGACAAACTCCTACGAGCAGTACTTC.

This clonotype was detected a few times. The CDR3 is CASETRVGSYEQYF. CDR3 DNA: TGTGCCAGCGAGACCAGGGTAGGGTCCTACGAGCAGTACTTC. The chain couples TRBV6-1 to TRBJ2-7; possibly TRBD1 for D (5 bases). Germline CDR1 is MNHNS and CDR2 is SASEGT. This CDR3 is 14 amino acids long. Trimming cost V 8 bases and J 1 base, with 15 bases left between them.

A few counts support this clonotype. The rearrangement uses TRBV2 and TRBJ2-1, with 13 bases identical to TRBD2. Trimming took 9 bases from V and 0 from J; bases not matched to a gene: 8. CDR1 and CDR2 from the germline V gene are SNHLY and FYNNEI. The CDR3 is 17 amino acids. As DNA, the CDR3 is TGTGCCAGATCAGGACTAGCGGGGGAAAGCTCCTACAATGAGCAGTTCTTC. Translated: CARSGLAGESSYNEQFF. The variable domain in full, completed from reference TRBV2 and TRBJ2-1, reads EPEVTQTPSHQVTQMGQEVILRCVPISNHLYFYWYRQILGQKVEFLVSFYNNEISEKSEIFDDQFSVERPDGSNFTLKIRSTKLEDSAMYFCARSGLAGESSYNEQFFGPGTRLTVL.

At least ten counts were recorded for this clonotype. The V and J genes are TRBV12-3 or TRBV12-4 and TRBJ1-4, with a weak D call TRBD1 (6 bases). CDR3 length: 14 amino acids. V lost 10 bases to trimming and J lost 8 bases, with 20 bases between them. CDR3 DNA sequence: TGTGCCATAAGTTGGGGGGCCCCAACGGAAAAACTGTTTTTT. Its translation: CAISWGAPTEKLFF.

This clonotype was detected many times. The chain employs TRBV6-1 and TRBJ2-4; D is possibly TRBD1 (5 bases). Germline V CDR1 and CDR2: MNHNS, SASEGT. V gave up 7 bases and J gave up 5 bases, with 18 bases separating them. There are 15 residues in the CDR3. The CDR3 sequence: CASIEVEGAQNIQYF. CDR3 in DNA: TGTGCCAGCATCGAGGTAGAAGGGGCTCAAAACATTCAGTACTTC.

This clonotype has at least ten counts. The V gene is TRBV25-1, the J gene TRBJ1-1; D gene uncertain. The germline V and J ends were trimmed by 8 bases and 2 bases, with 12 bases remaining between them. Germline V lookup: CDR1 MGHDK, CDR2 SYGVNS. CDR3 length: 13 amino acids. Here the CDR3 reads CASFGRLNTEAFF. The CDR3, as DNA: TGTGCCAGCTTCGGACGGCTAAACACTGAAGCTTTCTTT.

Comment on this clonotype: The junction and the germline gene differ at one end; a read error may be behind it. V usage is TRBV29-1 and J usage is TRBJ1-3; D is unclear. The CDR3 length is 14 residues. The germline gives CDR1 SQVTM, CDR2 ANQGSEA. This CDR3 reads CSVAWTDSGNTIYF. CDR3 nucleotide sequence: TGCAGTGTTGCATGGACGGACTCTGGAAACACCATATATTTT.

This clonotype was detected many times. The DNA of the CDR3 is TGTGCCACCGCCGGGCAGGACAGAATTAATGGCTACACCTTC. It translates to CATAGQDRINGYTF. The chain couples TRBV10-3 to TRBJ1-2, with D tentatively TRBD1 (6 bases). This CDR3 comprises 14 residues. The germline V and J ends were trimmed by 10 bases and 6 bases, with 21 bases remaining between them. CDR1 and CDR2 from the germline V gene are ENHRY and SYGVKD.

The chain carries TRBV6-5 and TRBJ2-1, with a weak D call TRBD2 (5 bases). The CDR3 loop spans 15 amino acids. V dropped 4 bases and J dropped 9 bases, with 19 bases sitting between them. Germline V gene lookup returns CDR1 MNHEY and CDR2 SVGAGI. The CDR3 sequence: CASSFRGPSGGEQFF. CDR3 nucleotide sequence: TGTGCCAGCAGTTTCCGGGGTCCCAGCGGCGGTGAGCAGTTCTTC.

CDR3 DNA sequence: TGTGCCAGGATAGAGTTACAGAGCTCCTACGAGCAGTACTTC. Its translation: CARIELQSSYEQYF. The chain links TRBV6-4 to TRBJ2-7; D is uncertain. Germline assignment: CDR1 MRHNA and CDR2 SNTAGT. The V gene lost 9 bases and the J gene lost 0 bases, with 15 bases spanning the gap. The CDR3 runs to 14 residues.

This clonotype was observed a few times. V and J are TRBV5-1 and TRBJ1-1; D is undetermined. Trimming cost V 4 bases and J 0 bases, with 10 bases left between them. CDR1 and CDR2 (germline): SGHRS, YFSETQ. The CDR3 runs 14 residues. CDR3 loop: CASSPQKMNTEAFF. The CDR3 DNA is TGCGCCAGCAGCCCACAGAAGATGAACACTGAAGCTTTCTTT.

In this sample, this clonotype turned up a few times. This rearrangement joins TRBV11-2 to TRBJ2-3, with 8 positions matching TRBD2. Unmatched junction bases numbered 5, after V lost 4 bases and J lost 2 bases. Per germline, CDR1 SGHAT and CDR2 FQNNGV. This CDR3 region has 15 residues. CDR3 bases: TGTGCCAGCAGCTGGGGCGGGAGGCTCACAGATACGCAGTATTTT. Residues: CASSWGGRLTDTQYF.

This chain links TRBV12-3 or TRBV12-4 with TRBJ2-7; 8 bases align to TRBD2. This CDR3 region has 12 residues. With 7 bases clipped from V and 6 bases from J, the junction kept 5 bases outside the gene matches. CDR3 coding DNA: TGTGCCAGCATGGGGACTAGTAGCGAGCAGTACTTC. This translates into CASMGTSSEQYF.

This clonotype was picked up many times. This chain connects TRBV25-1 to TRBJ2-1, with D unresolved. CDR1 MGHDK and CDR2 SYGVNS come from the germline V gene. V gave up 5 bases and J gave up 10 bases, with 15 bases separating them. The CDR3 length is 13 residues. In DNA, the CDR3 is TGTGCCAGCAGTCTCCCTTCAGGTAACGAGCAGTTCTTC. Translating it yields CASSLPSGNEQFF. The full variable domain, with the rest looked up from reference TRBV25-1 and TRBJ2-1, is EADIYQTPRYLVIGTGKKITLECSQTMGHDKMYWYQQDPGMELHLIHYSYGVNSTEKGDLSSESTVSRIRTEHFPLTLESARPSHTSQYLCASSLPSGNEQFFGPGTRLTVL.

V is TRBV7-8 and J is TRBJ2-1; TRBD2 matches at 8 bases. This CDR3 is built from 15 residues. Trimming took 1 base from V and 10 from J; bases not matched to a gene: 9. Germline V gives CDR1 SGHVS, CDR2 FQNEAQ. The CDR3 loop is CASSLEVGGAEEQFF. Here the CDR3 DNA reads TGTGCCAGCAGCTTAGAGGTCGGGGGGGCCGAAGAGCAGTTCTTC.

This sequence joins TRBV20-1 and TRBJ1-5, with D unclear. CDR1 and CDR2 from the germline V gene are DFQATT and SNEGSKA (reference sequence). The CDR3 totals 12 residues. Trimming removed 1 base from V and 7 bases from J, with 8 bases in between. CDR3 nucleotides: TGCAGTGCTAGAGTTCCGGAGCAGCCCCAGCATTTT. This sequence encodes CSARVPEQPQHF.

This clonotype has only a few counts. CDR3 loop: CASSPGGPSEQYF. In DNA form, the CDR3 reads TGTGCCAGCAGCCCGGGCGGACCTTCCGAGCAGTACTTC. V and J are TRBV5-8 and TRBJ2-7; D is ambiguous. V lost 4 bases and J lost 6, with 14 bases in between. CDR1 SGHTS and CDR2 YDEGEE come from the germline V gene. The CDR3 totals 13 residues.

This clonotype occurred many times. The chain combines TRBV5-1 with TRBJ2-3; D unresolved. The CDR3 has 14 amino acids. V was trimmed by 0 bases and J by 5 bases, leaving 10 bases between them. Per the germline V gene, CDR1 is SGHRS and CDR2 is YFSETQ. CDR3 loop: CASSLETSVDTQYF. The CDR3 DNA is TGCGCCAGCAGCTTGGAAACGTCGGTAGATACGCAGTATTTT.

V usage is TRBV28 and J usage is TRBJ2-3, with D unresolved. This CDR3 is built from 14 residues. CDR1 and CDR2 from the germline V gene are MDHEN and SYDVKM. V was cut by 5 bases and J by 4 bases, with 13 bases left in between. CDR3 sequence: CASSRLMDADTQYF. The CDR3 DNA reads TGTGCCAGCAGTCGCCTAATGGACGCAGATACGCAGTATTTT.

There are a few counts of this clonotype. This chain uses TRBV4-2 with TRBJ1-1; 12 positions match TRBD1. The V gene's germline CDR1 is LGHNA and CDR2 YNFKEQ. The CDR3 contains 16 residues. The V gene end was trimmed by 3 bases and the J gene end by 4 bases; junction bases not matched to a gene: 6. CDR3 bases: TGTGCCAGCAGCCAGAGGGACAGGGGGCCTCGCACTGAAGCTTTCTTT. Amino acids: CASSQRDRGPRTEAFF.